This T cell receptor beta chain was found in a study of blood T cell repertoires in COVID-19. Produced via immunoSEQ multiplex PCR; TCRdb's table is partial and in-frame only. The profile covers hundreds of thousands of clones, with 70% to 90% appearing a single time and roughly 1.6% taken by the ten largest. The CDR3 totals 14 residues. Germline CDR1 is LNHDA and CDR2 is SQIVND (reference sequence). Trimming pared 4 bases from V and 6 bases from J, leaving 15 bases between. The J gene is TRBJ1-1, the V gene TRBV19; possible D gene TRBD1, 6 bases. The source is a woman aged 45 to 65 who had recovered from COVID-19. Sequences were obtained from PBMCs or T cells enriched from blood (not recorded which). The CDR3 loop is CASSNVGAPPEAFF. The CDR3 bases are TGTGCCAGTAGTAATGTGGGGGCTCCACCTGAAGCTTTCTTT.